This TCR beta chain is from a study of blood T cells in healthy people across ages. Alongside a J-beta primer mix, a sample-barcoded 5' primer served in a second PCR lasting about 6 to 11 cycles. TCRdb itself ran the 5' RACE reads through MiXCR, one entry per CDR3 protein. The table records over 1,200,000 distinct CDR3 sequences, 59% of them present only once. Drawing of peripheral blood yielded about 10 milliliters from each donor. Total RNA, at least 5 micrograms per sample, was extracted from PBMCs. The sample comprised blood. This clonotype was sampled from a man between 18 and 35 years old in good health.

CDR3 residues: CSARGTGGVNTEAFF. CDR3 DNA: TGCAGTGCTAGAGGGACAGGGGGGGTGAACACTGAAGCTTTCTTT. V gene TRBV20-1 combines with J gene TRBJ1-1; 10 bases fit TRBD1. The V segment lost 1 base and the J segment 0 bases; nucleotides outside the gene matches: 2. This CDR3 comprises 15 residues. The germline V gene encodes CDR1 DFQATT and CDR2 SNEGSKA (reference sequence).